Below are 17 T cell receptor beta chains sequenced from a single sample in a study of shared clonotypes between healthy human individuals. TCRdb keeps only in-frame clones here, not all; method: immunoSEQ multiplex PCR. The data hold about 2 million clones, with just under 95% observed a single time. The naive CD8 population came from CD45RO-negative cells selected for CCR7, without terminally differentiated effector memory CD45RA+ cells. The sequenced sample consisted of naive CD8+ T cells sorted from blood. The receptor source for this set is a man aged 18 to 35 in good health.

The chain has TRBV19 and TRBJ2-3; D is perhaps TRBD1 or TRBD2 (5 bases each). The CDR3 is 15 residues long. Germline V CDR1 and CDR2: LNHDA, SQIVND (reference sequence). Trimming took 10 bases from V and 1 from J, leaving 18 bases between them. The CDR3 reads CATRGWQGGTDTQYF. DNA for the CDR3: TGTGCCACACGGGGCTGGCAGGGTGGCACAGATACGCAGTATTTT.

This clone was counted between two and nine times. V gene TRBV6-5 combines with J gene TRBJ1-1; possible D gene TRBD1, 6 bases. CDR1 is MNHEY and CDR2 is SVGAGI in the germline V gene. The ends were cut back, 5 bases at V and 1 base at J, with 8 bases in the middle. This CDR3 region has 13 residues. The chain's CDR3 is CASSKQGNTEAFF. The CDR3 region has the DNA TGTGCCAGCAGTAAACAGGGGAACACTGAAGCTTTCTTT.

The rearrangement uses TRBV2 and TRBJ2-7; unclear D gene. This CDR3 has 12 amino acids. The V and J ends lost 2 bases and 5 bases respectively, with 7 bases between them. Per the germline V gene, CDR1 is SNHLY and CDR2 is FYNNEI. The CDR3 DNA follows: TGTGCCAGCAGTGAATCGGTGAACGAGCAGTACTTC. Protein product: CASSESVNEQYF. The full variable domain, in which reference TRBV2 and TRBJ2-7 provide the parts outside the CDR3, is EPEVTQTPSHQVTQMGQEVILRCVPISNHLYFYWYRQILGQKVEFLVSFYNNEISEKSEIFDDQFSVERPDGSNFTLKIRSTKLEDSAMYFCASSESVNEQYFGPGTRLTVT.

Worth noting for this clone: The same CDR3 also results from other DNA sequences found in this sample. This chain links TRBV13 with TRBJ2-1, with TRBD1 identical over 8 bases. Germline trimming cut 5 bases from V and 1 base from J; bases unmatched to any gene: 4. The germline gives CDR1 PRHDT, CDR2 FYEKMQ (reference sequence). This CDR3 is 15 amino acids long. This CDR3 reads CASSLGQGSYNEQFF. As DNA, the CDR3 is TGTGCCAGCAGCCTCGGACAGGGATCCTACAATGAGCAGTTCTTC.

The chain links TRBV5-4 to TRBJ2-3; 9 bases are shared with TRBD2. V lost 4 bases and J lost 4; bases outside the gene matches: 16. Germline CDR1 SGHNT, CDR2 YYREEE (reference sequence). This CDR3 comprises 18 residues. The CDR3 nucleotides are TGTGCCAGCAGCCTTGACTCCTTAGCGGGAGTTAGAGCAGATACGCAGTATTTT. It is translated as CASSLDSLAGVRADTQYF.

This chain links TRBV4-1 with TRBJ1-1, with a possible D match to TRBD1 (5 bases). V was cut by 0 bases and J by 5 bases, with 7 bases left in between. The CDR3 length is 13 residues. Looked up from germline, CDR1 is MGHRA and CDR2 is YSYEKL. The CDR3 sequence is CASSQEWGTEAFF. DNA for the CDR3: TGCGCCAGCAGCCAAGAATGGGGGACTGAAGCTTTCTTT.

The gene calls are TRBV10-3 and TRBJ2-7; a possible D gene is TRBD1 (5 bases). V lost 7 bases and J 0 bases, leaving 10 bases between the germline ends. There are 13 residues in the CDR3. Germline CDR1 reads ENHRY; CDR2 reads SYGVKD. The CDR3 loop reads CAITLDNSYEQYF. CDR3 nucleotide sequence: TGTGCCATCACCTTGGACAACTCCTACGAGCAGTACTTC.

The rearrangement uses TRBV6-1 and TRBJ1-2; no firm D call. The V gene's germline CDR1 is MNHNS and CDR2 SASEGT. The V gene lost 2 bases and the J gene lost 4 bases, with 14 bases spanning the gap. This CDR3 spans 15 amino acids. CDR3 loop: CASSETNDWAYGYTF. CDR3 nucleotides: TGTGCCAGCAGTGAAACCAACGATTGGGCCTATGGCTACACCTTC.

This clone was seen only once. This chain uses TRBV15 with TRBJ1-1; 7 positions match TRBD1. This CDR3 contains 15 residues. Germline values: CDR1 LNHNV, CDR2 YYDKDF (reference sequence). V trimming: 0 bases; J trimming: 5 bases; junction bases outside the gene matches: 6. The CDR3 nucleotides are TGTGCCACCAGCAGAGATCTAGGGGGCTGGACTGAAGCTTTCTTT. Translating gives CATSRDLGGWTEAFF.

The rearrangement uses TRBV2 and TRBJ1-4; no clear D gene. Germline values: CDR1 SNHLY, CDR2 FYNNEI. The CDR3 covers 17 residues. Trimming took off 0 bases at V and 4 bases at J, with 15 bases between the two ends. CDR3 nucleotides: TGTGCCAGCAGTGAAGCGCCCCAACAGACGATTAATGAAAAACTGTTTTTT. Its protein product is CASSEAPQQTINEKLFF.

About this clone itself: This sample also contains other DNA sequences that code for the same CDR3. J is TRBJ2-7 and V is TRBV11-2; D is undetermined. CDR3 length equals 13 residues. Germline CDR1 reads SGHAT; CDR2 reads FQNNGV. V was shortened by 5 bases and J by 1 base, with 9 bases between the two germline ends. The CDR3 DNA reads TGTGCCAGCAGCCCCCCTGGGTCCTACGAGCAGTACTTC. Protein sequence: CASSPPGSYEQYF.

The V gene is TRBV10-2, the J gene TRBJ2-7; TRBD2 matches at 7 bases. V was pared by 2 bases and J by 0 bases, with 4 bases of the junction left unmatched. Germline V gene sequence: CDR1 WSHSY, CDR2 SAAADI. This CDR3 spans 15 amino acids. The CDR3 coding sequence is TGCGCCAGCAGTGAGGAATGGGACTACTCCTACGAGCAGTACTTC. Translating gives CASSEEWDYSYEQYF.

The chain is built from TRBV7-8 and TRBJ2-7; 7 positions match TRBD1. CDR1 SGHVS and CDR2 FQNEAQ come from the germline V gene. With 3 bases clipped from V and 2 bases from J, the junction kept 1 base outside the gene matches. The CDR3 is made up of 13 amino acids. The CDR3 DNA sequence: TGTGCCAGCAGCTTTGACAGGGCCTACGAGCAGTACTTC. Encoded protein: CASSFDRAYEQYF.

The chain links TRBV5-5 to TRBJ2-7; 8 positions match TRBD2. The germline gives CDR1 SGHKS, CDR2 YYEKEE (reference sequence). This CDR3 is 15 amino acids long. Trimming removed 0 bases from V and 2 bases from J; junction bases left unmatched: 4. The CDR3 DNA reads as TGTGCCAGCAGCTTGGTCGGGGGGGCCCCCTACGAGCAGTACTTC. Translated: CASSLVGGAPYEQYF.

This chain links TRBV11-1 with TRBJ2-1, with a possible D match to TRBD2 (6 bases). Between the trimmed V and J ends, which lost 5 bases and 5 bases, there was a span of 13 bases. In germline, CDR1 is SGHAT, CDR2 FQDESV (reference sequence). The CDR3 length is 14 residues. CDR3: CASSLSGGHNEQFF. In DNA form, the CDR3 reads TGTGCCAGCAGCCTTAGCGGCGGTCACAATGAGCAGTTCTTC. The whole variable domain, filled in from reference TRBV11-1 and TRBJ2-1, reads EAEVAQSPRYKITEKSQAVAFWCDPISGHATLYWYRQILGQGPELLVQFQDESVVDDSQLPKDRFSAERLKGVDSTLKIQPAELGDSAMYLCASSLSGGHNEQFFGPGTRLTVL.

This clone was recorded only once. The chain combines TRBV19 with TRBJ2-7, with D perhaps TRBD1 (6 bases). The CDR3 consists of 14 residues. CDR1 and CDR2 (germline): LNHDA, SQIVND (reference sequence). V was cut by 6 bases and J by 2 bases, with 14 bases left in between. CDR3 DNA sequence: TGTGCCAGTAGCCCTAGGGACAACGCCTACGAGCAGTACTTC. The encoded protein is CASSPRDNAYEQYF.

The V gene is TRBV19, the J gene TRBJ1-5, with TRBD1 as a possible D gene (5 bases). Germline V gives CDR1 LNHDA, CDR2 SQIVND (reference sequence). The ends were cut back, 4 bases at V and 6 bases at J, with 13 bases in the middle. CDR3 size: 14 residues. The CDR3, as DNA: TGTGCCAGTAGTACGACTCCGGGGGGTCAGCCCCAGCATTTT. It yields the protein CASSTTPGGQPQHF.